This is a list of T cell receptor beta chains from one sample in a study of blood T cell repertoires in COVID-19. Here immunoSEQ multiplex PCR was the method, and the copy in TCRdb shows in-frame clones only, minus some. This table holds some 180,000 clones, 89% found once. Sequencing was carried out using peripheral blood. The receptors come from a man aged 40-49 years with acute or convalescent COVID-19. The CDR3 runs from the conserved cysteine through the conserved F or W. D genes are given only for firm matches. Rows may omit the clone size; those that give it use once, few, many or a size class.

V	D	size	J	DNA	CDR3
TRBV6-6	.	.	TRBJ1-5	TGTGCCAGCATACACAGGAATAGCAATCAGCCCCAGCATTTT	CASIHRNSNQPQHF
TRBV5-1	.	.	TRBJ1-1	TGCGCCAGCACCCGAAGTGACAGCAGGAACACTGAAGCTTTCTTT	CASTRSDSRNTEAFF
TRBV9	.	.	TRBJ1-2	TGTGCCAGCAGCGTAGCTGGACAGCCGCATGGCTACACCTTC	CASSVAGQPHGYTF
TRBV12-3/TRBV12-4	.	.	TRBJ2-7	TGTGCCAGCAGTTTAATACAGGGCCACGAGCAGTACTTC	CASSLIQGHEQYF
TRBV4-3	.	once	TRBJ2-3	TGCGCCAGCAGCCAGATAAGGGGCGCAGATACGCAGTATTTT	CASSQIRGADTQYF
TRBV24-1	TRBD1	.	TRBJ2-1	TGTGCCACCAGTGAACCTCCCGGGACAGGGTCAATCTTGGGTGAGCAGTTCTTC	CATSEPPGTGSILGEQFF
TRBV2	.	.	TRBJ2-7	TGTGCCAGCACTGCTAGGGGCGAAGCCTGGGGGCAGTACTTC	CASTARGEAWGQYF
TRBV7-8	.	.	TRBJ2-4	TGTGCCAGCAGCTTACCGACAGTAAACATTCAGTACTTC	CASSLPTVNIQYF
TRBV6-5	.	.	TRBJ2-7	TGTGCCAGCAGCTTCGTCCAGTACGAGCAGTACTTC	CASSFVQYEQYF
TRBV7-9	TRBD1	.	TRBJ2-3	TGTGCCAGCAATCCGGACAGGGGAAGCACAGATACGCAGTATTTT	CASNPDRGSTDTQYF
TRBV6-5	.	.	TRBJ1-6	TGTGCCAGCAGTTTGGCGGGCAGTGCTTCTGCTGGGACCCTCCACTTT	CASSLAGSASAGTLHF
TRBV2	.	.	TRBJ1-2	TGTGCCAGCAGTGGGGGCACCCGGGACATTACTTCCTATGGCTACACCTTC	CASSGGTRDITSYGYTF
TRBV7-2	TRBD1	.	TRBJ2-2	TGTGCCAGCAGCTCAGACGGGACAGTTGTGACCGGGGAGCTGTTTTTT	CASSSDGTVVTGELFF
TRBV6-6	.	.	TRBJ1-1	TGTGCCAGCAGTTACTCAGGGGATAGCACTGAAGCTTTCTTT	CASSYSGDSTEAFF
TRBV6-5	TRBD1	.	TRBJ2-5	TGTGCCAGCAGCGACAGGGGACCCCCGGAGACCCAGTACTTC	CASSDRGPPETQYF
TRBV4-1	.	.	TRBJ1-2	TGCGCCAGCAGCCAAGGGCAACACTACTACTACTATGGCTACACCTTC	CASSQGQHYYYYGYTF
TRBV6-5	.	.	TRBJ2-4	TGTGCCAGCAGCCCCGCCCGGGGGGCCAAAAACATTCAGTACTTC	CASSPARGAKNIQYF
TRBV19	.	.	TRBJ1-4	TGTGCCAGTAGTATTGGCGGACAGCAGAATGAAAAACTGTTTTTT	CASSIGGQQNEKLFF
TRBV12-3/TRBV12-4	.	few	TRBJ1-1	TGTGCCAGCAGTCTCGAGATTGACACTGAAGCTTTCTTT	CASSLEIDTEAFF
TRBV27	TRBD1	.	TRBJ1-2	TGTGCCAGCAGTAACTGGGGGACAGGGGGCGAACGCGACTATGGCTACACCTTC	CASSNWGTGGERDYGYTF
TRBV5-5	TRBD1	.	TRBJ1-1	TGTGCCAGCAGCTATAGGGACAGCCCCATGAACACTGAAGCTTTCTTT	CASSYRDSPMNTEAFF
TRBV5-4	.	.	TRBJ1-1	TGTGCCAGCAGCCCCGCCAGGGTAGACACTGAAGCTTTCTTT	CASSPARVDTEAFF
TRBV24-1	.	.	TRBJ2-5	TGTGCCACCAGTGATTTGGCAGGGCAGTACTTC	CATSDLAGQYF
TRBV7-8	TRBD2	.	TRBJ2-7	TGTGCCAGCAGCTTAGTAGCGGGGGGCTACGAGCAGTACTTC	CASSLVAGGYEQYF
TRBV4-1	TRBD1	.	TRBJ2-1	TGCGCCAGCAGCTCGCAGGGGGACAATGAGCAGTTCTTC	CASSSQGDNEQFF
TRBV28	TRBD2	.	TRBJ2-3	TGTGCCAGCAGTTTATATGCCGCGGGGGAGCTAGTAGATACGCAGTATTTT	CASSLYAAGELVDTQYF
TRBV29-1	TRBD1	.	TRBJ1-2	TGCAGCGCTGGGACAGGGTGGGGCTACACCTTC	CSAGTGWGYTF
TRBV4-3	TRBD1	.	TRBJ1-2	TGCGCCAGCAGCCAAGGGACAGGGAAAATCTATGGCTACACCTTC	CASSQGTGKIYGYTF
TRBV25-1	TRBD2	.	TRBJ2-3	TGTGCCAGCAGTGAACGGACTAGCGGGGGCCCAGATACGCAGTATTTT	CASSERTSGGPDTQYF
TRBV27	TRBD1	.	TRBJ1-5	TGTGCCAGCGGGAGGACAGGGTTACGCAATCAGCCCCAGCATTTT	CASGRTGLRNQPQHF
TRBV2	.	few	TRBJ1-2	TGTGCCAGCAGTGTCTTAGCGGTCGCCCCATCCAAGGGCTACACCTTC	CASSVLAVAPSKGYTF
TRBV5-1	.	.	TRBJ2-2	TGCGCCAGCAGTATGAGCACCGGGGAGCTGTTTTTT	CASSMSTGELFF
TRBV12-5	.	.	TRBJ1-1	TGTGCTAGTGGTTTGGGCCTAAGCGGCCGCTGGGCTTTCTTT	CASGLGLSGRWAFF
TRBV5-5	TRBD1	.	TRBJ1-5	TGTGCCAGCAGTTCCTCACAGGGGCTCAATCAGCCCCAGCATTTT	CASSSSQGLNQPQHF
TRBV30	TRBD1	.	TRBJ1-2	TGTGCCTGGAGTCCGGGACAGGGGAATTTGAGGGGCTACACCTTC	CAWSPGQGNLRGYTF
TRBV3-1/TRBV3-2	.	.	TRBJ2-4	TGTGCCAGCAGCCAAGATACAGGAATAGACATTCAGTACTTC	CASSQDTGIDIQYF
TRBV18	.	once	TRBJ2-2	TGTGCCAGCTCACCCCTGAGGGCTAGCTCGGACACCGGGGAGCTGTTTTTT	CASSPLRASSDTGELFF
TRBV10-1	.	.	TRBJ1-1	TGCGCCAGCAGTGAGTCCCGGCACCTAGAAGAAGCTTTCTTT	CASSESRHLEEAFF
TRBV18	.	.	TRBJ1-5	TGTGCCAGCTCACCACCGATGATCGGGGATAGCAATCAGCCCCAGCATTTT	CASSPPMIGDSNQPQHF
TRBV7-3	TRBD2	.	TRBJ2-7	TGTGCCAGCAGCTTACGCCAGCGGGGGTTGGACGAGCAGTACTTC	CASSLRQRGLDEQYF
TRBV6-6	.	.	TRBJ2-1	TGTGCCAGCACCCAGGGTAACTACAATGAGCAGTTCTTC	CASTQGNYNEQFF
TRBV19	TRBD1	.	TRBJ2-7	TGTGCCAGTAGTACGAGCCTGGGACAGTCCTACGAGCAGTACTTC	CASSTSLGQSYEQYF